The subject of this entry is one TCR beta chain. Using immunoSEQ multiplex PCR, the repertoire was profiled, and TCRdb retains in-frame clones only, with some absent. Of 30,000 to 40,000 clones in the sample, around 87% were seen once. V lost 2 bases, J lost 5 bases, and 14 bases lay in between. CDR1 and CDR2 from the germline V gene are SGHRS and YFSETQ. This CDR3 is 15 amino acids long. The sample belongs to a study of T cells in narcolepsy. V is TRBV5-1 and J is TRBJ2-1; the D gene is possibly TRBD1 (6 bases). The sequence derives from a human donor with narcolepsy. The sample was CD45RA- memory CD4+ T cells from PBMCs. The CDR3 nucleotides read TGCGCCAGCAGCTTACAGGGAAAGAGAGACAATGAGCAGTTCTTC. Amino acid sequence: CASSLQGKRDNEQFF.